These 22 T cell receptor beta chains share one sample of origin, sequenced in a study of blood T cell repertoires in COVID-19. Generated by immunoSEQ multiplex PCR, the TCRdb table keeps only in-frame clones and is missing some. The data show roughly 170,000 clones, around nine tenths seen once. Sequenced sample: peripheral blood. These receptors all stem from a woman aged 18-29 years who had recovered from COVID-19.

This chain links TRBV11-1 with TRBJ2-2; D is unresolved. CDR1 and CDR2 (germline): SGHAT, FQDESV (reference sequence). This CDR3 spans 15 amino acids. Trimming cost V 2 bases and J 4 bases, with 11 bases left between them. The chain's CDR3 is CASSLSSRSTGELFF. Here the CDR3 DNA reads TGTGCCAGCAGCTTATCATCTAGGAGCACCGGGGAGCTGTTTTTT.

V and J are TRBV3-1 (or the pseudogene TRBV3-2) and TRBJ1-1; D is possibly TRBD1 (5 bases). Trimming cost V 1 base and J 3 bases, with 12 bases left between them. The CDR3 totals 15 residues. The germline V gene has CDR1 LGHDT and CDR2 YNNKEL (reference sequence). The CDR3: CASSQGAWGDTEAFF. Here the CDR3 DNA reads TGTGCCAGCAGCCAAGGCGCTTGGGGGGACACTGAAGCTTTCTTT.

J is TRBJ1-1 and V is TRBV19, with a tentative D call TRBD1 (5 bases). Deletions cut 7 bases from V and 1 base from J, with 16 bases between. CDR1 is LNHDA, CDR2 SQIVND, per germline (reference sequence). There are 15 residues in the CDR3. Here the CDR3 reads CASTRTTTSNTEAFF. CDR3 coding DNA: TGTGCCAGTACCCGGACAACCACCTCGAACACTGAAGCTTTCTTT.

J is TRBJ2-7 and V is TRBV7-6, with 9 bases matching TRBD1. CDR3 size: 14 residues. J lost 3 bases, V lost 5 bases, and 5 bases had no gene match. CDR1 and CDR2 from the germline V gene are SGHVS and FNYEAQ. CDR3 nucleotide sequence: TGTGCCAGCAGCCTCACAGGGGGCGGCTACGAGCAGTACTTC. Its protein is CASSLTGGGYEQYF.

The rearrangement joins TRBV11-2 to TRBJ2-2; D gene ambiguous. The V gene's germline CDR1 is SGHAT and CDR2 FQNNGV. The CDR3 runs to 13 residues. V was cut by 5 bases and J by 3 bases, with 7 bases left in between. CDR3 amino acids: CASSPLDTGELFF. In nucleotides, the CDR3 is TGTGCCAGCAGCCCCCTTGACACCGGGGAGCTGTTTTTT.

CDR3 region: CASSSHSGGSYNEQFF. The CDR3 coding sequence is TGTGCCAGCAGCTCACACAGCGGGGGCTCCTACAATGAGCAGTTCTTC. J is TRBJ2-1 and V is TRBV7-8, with 8 bases aligning to TRBD2. Germline CDR1 reads SGHVS; CDR2 reads FQNEAQ. There are 16 residues in the CDR3. V gave up 4 bases and J gave up 0 bases; unmatched junction bases: 5. The whole variable domain, remainder taken from reference TRBV7-8 and TRBJ2-1, is GAGVSQSPRYKVAKRGQDVALRCDPISGHVSLFWYQQALGQGPEFLTYFQNEAQLDKSGLPSDRFFAERPEGSVSTLKIQRTQQEDSAVYLCASSSHSGGSYNEQFFGPGTRLTVL.

The chain uses TRBV27 and TRBJ2-3; tentatively, D is TRBD2 (6 bases). The CDR3 extends over 16 amino acids. Germline V gene lookup returns CDR1 MNHEY and CDR2 SMNVEV (reference sequence). V lost 7 bases to trimming and J lost 0 bases, with 17 bases between them. CDR3: CASNSKRVWSTDTQYF. CDR3 DNA sequence: TGTGCCAGCAACTCTAAGCGGGTTTGGAGCACAGATACGCAGTATTTT.

The genes are TRBV6-5 and TRBJ1-5, with TRBD1 matching 7 bases. With 9 bases clipped from V and 0 bases from J, the junction kept 8 bases outside the gene matches. Germline-derived CDR1 and CDR2 are MNHEY and SVGAGI. This CDR3 has 15 residues. The CDR3 sequence: CASRPGTDSNQPQHF. CDR3 bases: TGTGCCAGTAGACCCGGGACAGATAGCAATCAGCCCCAGCATTTT.

The chain is built from TRBV6-5 and TRBJ1-5, with 8 bases matching TRBD1. CDR3 length: 15 amino acids. J gave up 6 bases and V 4 bases, and 8 bases lay outside the gene matches. In germline, CDR1 is MNHEY, CDR2 SVGAGI. This CDR3 is CASSFGQGVGQPQHF. The CDR3 DNA sequence: TGTGCCAGCAGTTTCGGACAGGGCGTGGGTCAGCCCCAGCATTTT.

The CDR3 spells CASSDPARIYNEQFF. The DNA of the CDR3 is TGTGCCAGCAGCGATCCCGCCAGGATCTACAATGAGCAGTTCTTC. The rearrangement links TRBV7-3 to TRBJ2-1; no firm D call. The CDR3 sequence is 15 residues long. V was clipped by 5 bases and J by 3 bases, with 14 bases between them. Germline V lookup: CDR1 SGHTA, CDR2 FQGTGA.

The chain employs TRBV7-2 and TRBJ2-1; weak D call: TRBD1 (6 bases). The CDR3 is 15 amino acids. V was pared by 6 bases and J by 0 bases, with 12 bases between. Germline V lookup: CDR1 SGHTA, CDR2 FQGNSA. The CDR3 spells CASRQGPSSYNEQFF. The CDR3 coding sequence is TGTGCCAGCAGACAGGGCCCTAGCTCCTACAATGAGCAGTTCTTC.

The genes are TRBV5-1 and TRBJ2-4, with 7 bases identical to TRBD1. The ends lost 4 bases at V and 16 bases at J; junction bases unmatched: 14. Per the germline V gene, CDR1 is SGHRS and CDR2 is YFSETQ. The CDR3 extends over 13 amino acids. CDR3 sequence reads: CASSTESTGKIYF. As DNA, the CDR3 is TGCGCCAGCAGCACCGAATCGACAGGGAAAATATACTTC.

The rearrangement uses TRBV11-2 and TRBJ2-3; D possibly corresponds to TRBD1 (5 bases). In germline, CDR1 is SGHAT, CDR2 FQNNGV. The CDR3 is 18 amino acids. V lost 5 bases to trimming and J lost 5 bases, with 26 bases between them. CDR3 residues: CASSPYPLTGLVGDTQYF. The CDR3 DNA reads TGTGCCAGCAGCCCGTATCCCCTTACAGGATTAGTAGGAGATACGCAGTATTTT.

This clone appeared once. V usage is TRBV5-5 and J usage is TRBJ2-5; 11 nucleotides line up with TRBD2. V lost 4 bases to trimming and J lost 1 base; unmatched junction nucleotides: 3. The CDR3 loop spans 15 amino acids. CDR1 and CDR2 from the germline V gene are SGHKS and YYEKEE (reference sequence). Here the CDR3 DNA reads TGTGCCAGCAGCGTAGCGGGGGGGGCCCAAGAGACCCAGTACTTC. Amino acids: CASSVAGGAQETQYF. The full variable domain, completed using reference TRBV5-5 and TRBJ2-5, is DAGVTQSPTHLIKTRGQQVTLRCSPISGHKSVSWYQQVLGQGPQFIFQYYEKEERGRGNFPDRFSARQFPNYSSELNVNALLLGDSALYLCASSVAGGAQETQYFGPGTRLLVL.

The chain employs TRBV6-5 and TRBJ2-5; TRBD1 might be the D (6 bases). This CDR3 is 13 amino acids long. With 6 bases removed from V and 4 bases from J, the gap between germline ends came to 12 bases. The germline CDR1 and CDR2 sequences are MNHEY and SVGAGI. DNA of the CDR3: TGTGCCAGCAGACAACAGGGTTTAGAGACCCAGTACTTC. Translating it yields CASRQQGLETQYF.

The chain employs TRBV7-2 and TRBJ2-5; D possibly corresponds to TRBD2 (6 bases). Germline values: CDR1 SGHTA, CDR2 FQGNSA. V shed 8 bases and J shed 1 base, with 8 bases lying between them. The CDR3 consists of 12 residues. CDR3 sequence: CASAGIQETQYF. The CDR3 nucleotides read TGTGCCAGCGCGGGGATCCAAGAGACCCAGTACTTC.

The table lists this clone with a few counts. V and J are TRBV11-2 and TRBJ1-2, with a weak D call TRBD1 (6 bases). This CDR3 spans 14 amino acids. The V end lost 6 bases, the J end lost 8 bases, and 19 bases lay between the germline ends. Germline assignment: CDR1 SGHAT and CDR2 FQNNGV. The CDR3 is CASSPRPYRVGYTF. CDR3 DNA: TGTGCCAGCAGTCCTAGGCCATACAGGGTGGGCTACACCTTC.

This chain links TRBV7-2 with TRBJ1-3, with D perhaps TRBD1 (6 bases). Germline assignment: CDR1 SGHTA and CDR2 FQGNSA. This CDR3 spans 13 amino acids. Trimming removed 6 bases at V and 3 bases at J, with 9 bases between. The CDR3 coding sequence is TGTGCCAGCAGACAAGGGGGTGGAAACACCATATATTTT. This codes for CASRQGGGNTIYF.

DNA for the CDR3: TGTGCCAGCAGCGTAGGGCTTGGGACAGGCGGGGGCTCCTACGAGCAGTACTTC. This sequence encodes CASSVGLGTGGGSYEQYF. The chain recombines TRBV9 with TRBJ2-7; a possible D gene is TRBD1 (8 bases). CDR3 size: 18 residues. Trimming removed 0 bases at V and 0 bases at J, with 19 bases between. Germline CDR1 and CDR2: SGDLS and YYNGEE.

The rearrangement joins TRBV11-2 to TRBJ2-1, with D perhaps matching TRBD1 (6 bases). The CDR3 is 14 amino acids. The ends were cut back, 3 bases at V and 5 bases at J, with 11 bases in the middle. Germline CDR1 and CDR2: SGHAT and FQNNGV. CDR3 nucleotides: TGTGCCAGCAGCTTGTACAGGGCTAACAATGAGCAGTTCTTC. It specifies CASSLYRANNEQFF.

This sequence joins TRBV3-1 (or the pseudogene TRBV3-2) and TRBJ1-3; a possible D gene is TRBD1 (5 bases). The CDR3 loop spans 16 amino acids. Germline CDR1 reads LGHDT; CDR2 reads YNNKEL (reference sequence). The ends were cut back, 2 bases at V and 3 bases at J, with 14 bases in the middle. The CDR3 sequence is CASSQHAQVDGNTIYF. The CDR3 DNA reads as TGTGCCAGCAGCCAACACGCACAGGTGGATGGAAACACCATATATTTT.

This chain uses TRBV2 with TRBJ2-7; a weak D match, TRBD2 (5 bases). Germline V gene lookup returns CDR1 SNHLY and CDR2 FYNNEI. There are 12 residues in the CDR3. V was clipped by 7 bases and J by 2 bases, with 9 bases between them. CDR3 residues: CASIRGAYEQYF. The CDR3 DNA follows: TGTGCCAGCATCCGGGGAGCCTACGAGCAGTACTTC.